This is a list of T cell receptor beta chains from one sample in a study of T cell responses to AZD1222 COVID-19 vaccine. The protocol was immunoSEQ multiplex PCR, while the TCRdb copy is restricted to in-frame clones and leaves out a portion. The sample lists 99,000 or so clones, 70% to 90% occurring once. This material consisted of peripheral blood, taken on day 0 of AZD1222 vaccination. The receptors stem from an adult in good health. CDR3s include the opening cysteine and the closing phenylalanine or tryptophan.

J: TRBJ2-7; V: TRBV13; CDR3: CASSPAYEQYF
J: TRBJ2-5; V: TRBV12-3/TRBV12-4; CDR3: CASSRGLETQYF
J: TRBJ2-5; V: TRBV7-3; CDR3: CASSRIGAAQETQYF
J: TRBJ1-4; V: TRBV11-1; CDR3: CASSFRDDNEKLFF
J: TRBJ2-2; V: TRBV9; CDR3: CASSVGQGELFF
J: TRBJ1-1; V: TRBV5-1; CDR3: CASSLGMNTEAFF
J: TRBJ1-2; V: TRBV12-3/TRBV12-4; CDR3: CASTDKYYGYTF
J: TRBJ1-1; V: TRBV11-2; CDR3: CASSSVDPANTEAFF
J: TRBJ2-7; V: TRBV25-1; CDR3: CASKIGKTHEQYF
J: TRBJ1-2; V: TRBV7-9; CDR3: CASSLGGLYYGYTF
J: TRBJ2-1; V: TRBV3-1/TRBV3-2; CDR3: CASSQTWTSGGFEQFF
J: TRBJ1-3; V: TRBV5-4; CDR3: CASSSDDRAQRGNTIYF
J: TRBJ1-1; V: TRBV11-1; CDR3: CASKVTDYTEAFF
J: TRBJ2-1; V: TRBV27; CDR3: CATLIRQGARNEQFF
J: TRBJ1-1; V: TRBV29-1; CDR3: CSVEDPGSGAFF
J: TRBJ1-2; V: TRBV12-5; CDR3: CASGLVPGTGGLGGGYTF
J: TRBJ1-2; V: TRBV20-1; CDR3: CSAIREGGYTF
J: TRBJ2-7; V: TRBV5-1; CDR3: CASSLDPSGGDEQYF
J: TRBJ2-3; V: TRBV5-6; CDR3: CASSQGQGIDTQYF
J: TRBJ1-6; V: TRBV2; CDR3: CASSEATGYNSPLHF
J: TRBJ1-3; V: TRBV29-1; CDR3: CSVGLDSGNTIYF
J: TRBJ1-2; V: TRBV5-1; CDR3: CASSMTGTDFRGYTF
J: TRBJ2-1; V: TRBV3-1/TRBV3-2; CDR3: CASSPPGRLSSYNEQFF
J: TRBJ2-3; V: TRBV19; CDR3: CASTETGDADTQYF
J: TRBJ1-2; V: TRBV6-2/TRBV6-3; CDR3: CASSNARGSSSYGYTF
J: TRBJ1-1; V: TRBV7-3; CDR3: CASSLTGNTEAFF
J: TRBJ1-1; V: TRBV3-1/TRBV3-2; CDR3: CASSSRQMNTEAFF
J: TRBJ2-7; V: TRBV6-1; CDR3: CASSEVGGQREQYF
J: TRBJ2-5; V: TRBV5-1; CDR3: CASSLVGVEETQYF
J: TRBJ1-1; V: TRBV20-1; CDR3: CSAAKGTEAFF
J: TRBJ1-5; V: TRBV10-2; CDR3: CASSESGGGYSNQPQHF
J: TRBJ1-2; V: TRBV20-1; CDR3: CSATGRGGYTF
J: TRBJ1-2; V: TRBV4-1; CDR3: CASSHIQGQGTYGYTF
J: TRBJ2-7; V: TRBV7-9; CDR3: CASSPWDRGPEQYF
J: TRBJ2-2; V: TRBV7-7; CDR3: CASSPRLWVGELFF
J: TRBJ1-1; V: TRBV7-3; CDR3: CASSLYPGENTEAFF